The 5 T cell receptor beta chains in this list originate from one sample, sequenced in a study of cytomegalovirus exposure and HLA in healthy donors. The PCR ran on 60 Vbeta and 13 Jbeta primers. Some clones are missing from TCRdb's copy, which holds only in-frame ones; the method was immunoSEQ multiplex PCR. The sample carries 70,000 to 95,000 clones, less than 75% recorded once. The sequencing input was PBMCs. The origin of the receptors is a woman aged 25 to 39 in good health and CMV-seropositive.

J is TRBJ1-1 and V is TRBV18; TRBD1 matches at 12 bases. Germline assignment: CDR1 KGHSH and CDR2 LQKENI. V shed 6 bases and J 4 bases; nucleotides not matched to a gene: 15. This CDR3 is built from 18 residues. The CDR3 spells CASSLRSGTGGLSTEAFF. CDR3 DNA sequence: TGTGCCAGCTCGCTTCGGTCGGGGACAGGGGGCTTGAGCACTGAAGCTTTCTTT.

The V gene is TRBV20-1, the J gene TRBJ2-1; D not certain. Germline V gene data show CDR1 as DFQATT and CDR2 as SNEGSKA (reference sequence). The CDR3 is 11 amino acids. V lost 4 bases to trimming and J lost 5 bases, with 6 bases between them. The CDR3 loop reads CSAMRNNEQFF. Here the CDR3 DNA reads TGCAGTGCTATGCGAAACAATGAGCAGTTCTTC.

V is TRBV2 and J is TRBJ2-3; no clear D gene. The germline V gene encodes CDR1 SNHLY and CDR2 FYNNEI. V was cut by 8 bases and J by 0 bases, with 9 bases left in between. The CDR3 contains 13 residues. Here the CDR3 DNA reads TGTGCCAGCGATCCACAAAGCACAGATACGCAGTATTTT. Amino acid sequence: CASDPQSTDTQYF.

The chain uses TRBV15 and TRBJ2-7; D may be TRBD2 (5 bases). V was trimmed by 1 base and J by 5 bases, leaving 12 bases between them. There are 14 residues in the CDR3. Per the germline V gene, CDR1 is LNHNV and CDR2 is YYDKDF (reference sequence). The CDR3 loop is CATSRGTGSDEQYF. The DNA for the CDR3 is TGTGCCACCAGCAGAGGAACGGGATCGGACGAGCAGTACTTC.

The chain couples TRBV4-2 to TRBJ2-1; 8 positions agree with TRBD1. Germline trimming cut 1 base from V and 6 bases from J; bases unmatched to any gene: 5. The CDR3 spans 15 residues. The V gene's germline CDR1 is LGHNA and CDR2 YNFKEQ. The CDR3 loop reads CASSQVLDRVNEQFF. CDR3 sequence (DNA): TGTGCCAGCAGCCAAGTGCTGGACAGGGTCAATGAGCAGTTCTTC.